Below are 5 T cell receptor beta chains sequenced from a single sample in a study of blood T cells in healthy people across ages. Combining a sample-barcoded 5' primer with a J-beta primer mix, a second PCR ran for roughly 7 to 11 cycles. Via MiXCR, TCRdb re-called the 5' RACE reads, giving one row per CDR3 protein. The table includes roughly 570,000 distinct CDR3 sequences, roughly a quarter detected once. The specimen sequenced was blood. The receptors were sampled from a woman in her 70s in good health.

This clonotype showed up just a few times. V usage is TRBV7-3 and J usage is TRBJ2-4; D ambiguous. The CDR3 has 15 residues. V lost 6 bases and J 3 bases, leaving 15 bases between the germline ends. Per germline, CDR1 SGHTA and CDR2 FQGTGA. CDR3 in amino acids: CASSTDGNVKNIQYF. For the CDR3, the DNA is TGTGCCAGCAGTACCGACGGAAACGTCAAAAACATTCAGTACTTC.

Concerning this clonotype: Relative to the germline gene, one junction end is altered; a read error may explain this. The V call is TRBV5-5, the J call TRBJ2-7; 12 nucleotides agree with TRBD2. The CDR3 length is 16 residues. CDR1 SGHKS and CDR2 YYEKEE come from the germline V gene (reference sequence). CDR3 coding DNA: TGTGCCAGCAGCGACGGACTAGCGGGACCCCCCTATGAGCAGTACTTC. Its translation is CASSDGLAGPPYEQYF.

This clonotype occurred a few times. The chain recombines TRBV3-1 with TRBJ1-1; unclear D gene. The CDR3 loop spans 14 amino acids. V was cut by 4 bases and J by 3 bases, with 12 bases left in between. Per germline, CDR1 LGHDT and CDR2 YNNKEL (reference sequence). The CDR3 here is CASSRFTDHTEAFF. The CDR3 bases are TGTGCCAGCAGCCGATTCACAGATCACACTGAAGCTTTCTTT.

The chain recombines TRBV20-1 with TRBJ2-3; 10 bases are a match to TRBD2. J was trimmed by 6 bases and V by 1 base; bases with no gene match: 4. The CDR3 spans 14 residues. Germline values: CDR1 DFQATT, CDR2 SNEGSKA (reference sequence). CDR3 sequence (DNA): TGCAGTGCTAGAGGGACTAGCGGATCGGATACGCAGTATTTT. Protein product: CSARGTSGSDTQYF.

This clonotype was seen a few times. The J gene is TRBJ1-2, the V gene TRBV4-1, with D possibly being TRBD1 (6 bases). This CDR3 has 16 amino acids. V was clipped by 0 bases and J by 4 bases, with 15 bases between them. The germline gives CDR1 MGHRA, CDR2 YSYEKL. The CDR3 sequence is CASSQDAWGLGYGYTF. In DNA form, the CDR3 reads TGCGCCAGCAGCCAAGACGCGTGGGGGCTTGGCTATGGCTACACCTTC.